This T cell receptor beta chain was sequenced in a study of beta chain features in type 1 diabetes. Study results and limitations: It was possible that PCR favored shorter templates, equally so in patients and controls. More deletions and fewer insertions at VDJ junctions were found in patients with type 1 diabetes.

Trimming pared 1 base from V and 0 bases from J, leaving 7 bases between. The CDR3 is made up of 15 amino acids. Germline loops: CDR1 SGHKS, CDR2 YYEKEE (reference sequence). The whole isolated RNA underwent reverse transcription, so sequencing captured expressed TCRB transcripts. The method was immunoSEQ multiplex PCR; TCRdb's version includes in-frame clones alone and lacks a portion of them. The table lists about 320,000 clones, around 15% of them singletons, with roughly 6.7% in the top ten. This clone has just a few counts. Its matching antigen is unknown. This TCR derives from a man aged 25 to 40 in good health. This chain joins TRBV5-5 and TRBJ2-2, with D possibly matching TRBD1 (6 bases). Sequencing was performed on central memory CD4+ T cells from blood. CDR3 in amino acids: CASSLQGSNTGELFF. CDR3 coding DNA: TGTGCCAGCAGCTTGCAGGGGTCGAACACCGGGGAGCTGTTTTTT.